Presented here are 28 T cell receptor beta chains from one specimen sequenced in a study of cytomegalovirus exposure and HLA in healthy donors. Primers included in the PCR were 60 Vbeta and 13 Jbeta primers. Profiling relied on immunoSEQ multiplex PCR, and the TCRdb table lists in-frame clones only, not all of them. The table has 100,000 to 150,000 clones, over 70% seen once; the top ten hold more than 7.5%. Source material: PBMCs. The receptors derive from a woman between 50 and 59 years old in good health and CMV-seropositive.

The chain joins TRBV6-1 to TRBJ2-7; TRBD1 matches at 7 bases. The CDR3 runs to 18 residues. The ends lost 2 bases at V and 2 bases at J; junction bases unmatched: 15. From germline, CDR1 is MNHNS and CDR2 SASEGT. DNA of the CDR3: TGTGCCAGCAGTGAACTGGGGCTGGCGACAGGGTCAGCCTACGAGCAGTACTTC. It specifies CASSELGLATGSAYEQYF.

The gene calls are TRBV21-1 and TRBJ1-5; the tabulated D call, TRBD1, remains unverified against the DNA. TRBV21-1 is a recognized pseudogene. The CDR3 is made up of 15 amino acids. The CDR3 DNA sequence: TGTGCCAGCAGAAGCACCAGGGGGCTTATGCGGCCCCAGCATTTT. Its protein is CASRSTRGLMRPQHF.

The rearrangement uses TRBV15 and TRBJ2-5; 10 bases map to TRBD2. This CDR3 spans 16 amino acids. J lost 5 bases, V lost 1 base, and 7 bases had no gene match. Per the germline V gene, CDR1 is LNHNV and CDR2 is YYDKDF (reference sequence). In DNA, the CDR3 is TGTGCCACCAGCAGAGGGCTAGCGGGAGTTTGGGAGACCCAGTACTTC. Protein product: CATSRGLAGVWETQYF.

This clone was seen just once. The genes are TRBV30 and TRBJ2-7; D is possibly TRBD2 (5 bases). Germline V lookup: CDR1 GTSNPN, CDR2 SVGIG (reference sequence). V shed 2 bases and J shed 7 bases, with 12 bases lying between them. The CDR3 runs 12 residues. CDR3 in DNA: TGTGCCTGGAGTAACCCTTCGGGAGAGCAGTACTTC. It encodes CAWSNPSGEQYF.

The chain is built from TRBV10-3 and TRBJ2-7; D possibly corresponds to TRBD1 (5 bases). The CDR3 spans 13 residues. V was pared by 0 bases and J by 9 bases, with 12 bases between. CDR1 is ENHRY, CDR2 SYGVKD, per germline. The CDR3 DNA sequence: TGTGCCATCAGTGAGTCGTCAGAAGGGGCGCAGTACTTC. This gives the protein CAISESSEGAQYF.

The gene calls are TRBV7-2 and TRBJ2-3; D might be TRBD1 (6 bases). CDR1 and CDR2 from the germline V gene are SGHTA and FQGNSA. Trimming shortened V by 5 bases and J by 5 bases, and 17 bases separated the two germline ends. The CDR3 is made up of 15 amino acids. CDR3 sequence reads: CASSRGQTLRDTQYF. The CDR3 region has the DNA TGTGCCAGCAGCCGAGGACAGACGTTAAGAGATACGCAGTATTTT.

V usage is TRBV30 and J usage is TRBJ2-2; 9 bases are shared with TRBD2. Trimming at V came to 0 bases and at J to 7 bases, leaving 9 bases not matched to a gene. Germline V CDR1 and CDR2: GTSNPN, SVGIG (reference sequence). This CDR3 is 16 amino acids long. CDR3 loop: CAWSVRSGGPGGELFF. CDR3 nucleotides: TGTGCCTGGAGTGTACGTAGCGGGGGCCCGGGCGGGGAGCTGTTTTTT. Combining the CDR3 with reference TRBV30 and TRBJ2-2 gives the whole variable domain SQTIHQWPATLVQPVGSPLSLECTVEGTSNPNLYWYRQAAGRGLQLLFYSVGIGQISSEVPQNLSASRPQDRQFILSSKKLLLSDSGFYLCAWSVRSGGPGGELFFGEGSRLTVL.

In this sample, this clone turned up a few times. This chain uses TRBV4-3 with TRBJ2-1; 10 bases align to TRBD2. Losses at the gene ends were 0 bases for V and 8 bases for J; bases not matched to a gene: 7. The CDR3 has 16 amino acids. Germline V gene sequence: CDR1 LGHNA, CDR2 YSLEER. DNA of the CDR3: TGCGCCAGCAGCCAAGAAAAAGCGGGGGGGCCTGATGAGCAGTTCTTC. Translation gives CASSQEKAGGPDEQFF.

The V call is TRBV7-8, the J call TRBJ2-1; the D is unclear. Per the germline V gene, CDR1 is SGHVS and CDR2 is FQNEAQ. Trimming cost V 0 bases and J 8 bases, with 5 bases left between them. The CDR3 consists of 12 residues. CDR3 amino acids: CASSLAWHEQFF. The CDR3 nucleotides read TGTGCCAGCAGCTTAGCATGGCATGAGCAGTTCTTC.

This clone was seen more than once but under ten times. V usage is TRBV5-1 and J usage is TRBJ2-1; 14 nucleotides agree with TRBD2. With V trimmed by 7 bases and J by 12 bases, 18 bases remained unmatched. Germline V lookup: CDR1 SGHRS, CDR2 YFSETQ. The CDR3 is made up of 17 amino acids. Here the CDR3 reads CASDRGPGTSGGLGQFF. CDR3 in DNA: TGCGCCAGCGACAGGGGGCCCGGGACTAGCGGGGGACTGGGGCAGTTCTTC.

The rearrangement joins TRBV29-1 to TRBJ2-5, with D perhaps matching TRBD1 (6 bases). Germline V gene sequence: CDR1 SQVTM, CDR2 ANQGSEA. The CDR3 runs 14 residues. V was cut by 3 bases and J by 4 bases, with 15 bases left in between. The CDR3 loop reads CSVEDSGHTETQYF. CDR3 sequence (DNA): TGCAGCGTTGAGGACAGCGGACATACAGAGACCCAGTACTTC. Complete variable domain (other parts from reference TRBV29-1 and TRBJ2-5): SAVISQKPSRDICQRGTSLTIQCQVDSQVTMMFWYRQQPGQSLTLIATANQGSEATYESGFVIDKFPISRPNLTFSTLTVSNMSPEDSSIYLCSVEDSGHTETQYFGPGTRLLVL.

This sequence joins TRBV11-2 and TRBJ2-7; weak D call: TRBD2 (6 bases). The CDR3 is 16 amino acids. Trimming took off 2 bases at V and 0 bases at J, with 14 bases between the two ends. Germline CDR1 and CDR2: SGHAT and FQNNGV. DNA for the CDR3: TGTGCCAGCAGCTTACCTAGCGAATCACCCTCCTACGAGCAGTACTTC. Its protein is CASSLPSESPSYEQYF. The full variable domain, rest sourced from reference TRBV11-2 and TRBJ2-7, is EAGVAQSPRYKIIEKRQSVAFWCNPISGHATLYWYQQILGQGPKLLIQFQNNGVVDDSQLPKDRFSAERLKGVDSTLKIQPAKLEDSAVYLCASSLPSESPSYEQYFGPGTRLTVT.

V is TRBV13 and J is TRBJ1-1; possibly TRBD1 for D (5 bases). The germline CDR1 and CDR2 sequences are PRHDT and FYEKMQ (reference sequence). The V and J ends lost 5 bases and 2 bases respectively, with 12 bases between them. CDR3 length: 14 amino acids. The chain's CDR3 is CASSLQGSNTEAFF. The CDR3 nucleotides read TGTGCCAGCAGCCTTCAGGGAAGTAACACTGAAGCTTTCTTT.

The chain carries TRBV7-9 and TRBJ1-2; 8 bases fit TRBD1. V lost 8 bases, J lost 2 bases, and 7 bases stayed unmatched. The CDR3 runs 14 residues. Germline CDR1 SEHNR, CDR2 FQNEAQ (reference sequence). This CDR3 is CASGRTGSNYGYTF. The CDR3 region has the DNA TGTGCCAGCGGGAGGACAGGGTCGAACTATGGCTACACCTTC.

The chain couples TRBV27 to TRBJ2-1; no clear D. The V gene's germline CDR1 is MNHEY and CDR2 SMNVEV (reference sequence). This CDR3 contains 13 residues. V lost 6 bases, J lost 2 bases, and 8 bases lay in between. CDR3 sequence: CASSLKPYNEQFF. The CDR3 DNA follows: TGTGCCAGCAGCCTTAAGCCCTACAATGAGCAGTTCTTC.

This chain uses TRBV10-1 with TRBJ2-7, with 9 bases matching TRBD2. The germline CDR1 and CDR2 sequences are WNHNN and SYGVQD (reference sequence). After removal of 3 bases from V and 4 bases from J, the junction contained 4 bases not matched to a gene. This CDR3 contains 14 residues. This CDR3 is CASSDRTSVYEQYF. CDR3 nucleotides: TGCGCCAGCAGTGATCGGACTAGCGTTTACGAGCAGTACTTC.

The chain recombines TRBV19 with TRBJ1-5; 10 bases line up with TRBD1. The CDR3 contains 14 residues. Germline V gene data show CDR1 as LNHDA and CDR2 as SQIVND (reference sequence). V lost 8 bases to trimming and J lost 2 bases; unmatched junction nucleotides: 3. The CDR3 DNA sequence: TGTGCCAGTGCTGGGACAGGGGGCAATCAGCCCCAGCATTTT. Amino acid sequence: CASAGTGGNQPQHF.

The genes are TRBV27 and TRBJ2-7; 8 bases fit TRBD1. V shed 6 bases and J 7 bases; nucleotides not matched to a gene: 5. The CDR3 is 12 residues long. Germline V gene sequence: CDR1 MNHEY, CDR2 SMNVEV (reference sequence). CDR3 DNA: TGTGCCAGCAGCCAGGGGGCTGGGGAGCAGTACTTC. Protein product: CASSQGAGEQYF.

This chain connects TRBV25-1 to TRBJ2-5; 9 bases are a match to TRBD1. CDR1 is MGHDK and CDR2 is SYGVNS in the germline V gene. There are 16 residues in the CDR3. V shed 5 bases, J shed 3 bases, and the junction held 10 bases outside the gene matches. DNA for the CDR3: TGTGCCAGCAGTAGTTCCACAGGGGGCGCGGAAGAGACCCAGTACTTC. Its translation: CASSSSTGGAEETQYF.

This clone was counted between two and nine times. The chain carries TRBV19 and TRBJ1-5; D call uncertain. Trimming shortened V by 3 bases and J by 6 bases, and 12 bases separated the two germline ends. Looked up from germline, CDR1 is LNHDA and CDR2 is SQIVND (reference sequence). The CDR3 consists of 14 residues. CDR3 DNA sequence: TGTGCCAGTAGTATCCGGCAGGCGGGTCAGCCCCAGCATTTT. Its protein is CASSIRQAGQPQHF. Using reference TRBV19 and TRBJ1-5 for the parts outside the CDR3, the full variable domain is DGGITQSPKYLFRKEGQNVTLSCEQNLNHDAMYWYRQDPGQGLRLIYYSQIVNDFQKGDIAEGYSVSREKKESFPLTVTSAQKNPTAFYLCASSIRQAGQPQHFGDGTRLSIL.

The J gene is TRBJ2-2, the V gene TRBV7-8; D is perhaps TRBD2 (5 bases). The germline V gene has CDR1 SGHVS and CDR2 FQNEAQ. Trimming pared 4 bases from V and 2 bases from J, leaving 8 bases between. The CDR3 loop spans 14 amino acids. CDR3 residues: CASSSWTNTGELFF. The CDR3 bases are TGTGCCAGCAGCTCATGGACTAACACCGGGGAGCTGTTTTTT.

The rearrangement links TRBV7-2 to TRBJ2-3; D is perhaps TRBD2 (5 bases). The germline V and J ends were trimmed by 6 bases and 7 bases, with 20 bases remaining between them. The CDR3 sequence is 15 residues long. Germline values: CDR1 SGHTA, CDR2 FQGNSA. CDR3 sequence reads: CASSPGMASTNTQYF. CDR3 coding DNA: TGTGCCAGCAGTCCCGGGATGGCTAGTACAAATACGCAGTATTTT.

This sequence joins TRBV7-2 and TRBJ2-5; no reliable D call. Trimming pared 5 bases from V and 5 bases from J, leaving 9 bases between. The CDR3 totals 12 residues. CDR1 is SGHTA, CDR2 FQGNSA, per germline. CDR3 loop: CASSRPRETQYF. For the CDR3, the DNA is TGTGCCAGCAGCCGTCCCCGGGAGACCCAGTACTTC.

The chain couples TRBV5-1 to TRBJ1-2; tentatively, D is TRBD1 (6 bases). V was shortened by 1 base and J by 4 bases, with 8 bases between the two germline ends. The CDR3 is 13 amino acids. In germline, CDR1 is SGHRS, CDR2 YFSETQ. The CDR3 bases are TGCGCCAGCAGCTTGTACAGGGCCTATGGCTACACCTTC. This translates into CASSLYRAYGYTF.

This sequence joins TRBV7-2 and TRBJ2-7; TRBD1 aligns across 11 bases. J gave up 3 bases and V 6 bases, and 7 bases lay outside the gene matches. Germline lookup yields CDR1 SGHTA and CDR2 FQGNSA. The CDR3 sequence is 15 residues long. CDR3 in DNA: TGTGCCAGCAGTCCGGACAGGGGGCTATACTACGAGCAGTACTTC. Amino acid sequence: CASSPDRGLYYEQYF.

The chain has TRBV7-6 and TRBJ2-1; perhaps TRBD1 as D (5 bases). Germline lookup yields CDR1 SGHVS and CDR2 FNYEAQ. The CDR3 length is 12 residues. Deletions cut 4 bases from V and 8 bases from J, with 9 bases between. The CDR3 DNA reads TGTGCCAGCAGCTCCTCAGGGTATGAGCAGTTCTTC. Translation: CASSSSGYEQFF.

The chain links TRBV9 to TRBJ2-2; D may be TRBD1 (6 bases). This CDR3 has 15 residues. The germline V and J ends were trimmed by 2 bases and 6 bases, with 14 bases remaining between them. CDR1 is SGDLS, CDR2 YYNGEE, per germline. The CDR3 protein is CASSVGQPTSGELFF. The CDR3, as DNA: TGTGCCAGCAGCGTCGGACAGCCTACCTCCGGGGAGCTGTTTTTT.

This rearrangement joins TRBV6-5 to TRBJ2-7, with 7 bases identical to TRBD2. The CDR3 length is 15 residues. Germline CDR1 reads MNHEY; CDR2 reads SVGAGI. V lost 2 bases, J lost 5 bases, and 9 bases stayed unmatched. The DNA of the CDR3 is TGTGCCAGCAGTTACGGGGGAGGGACGGCCCACGAGCAGTACTTC. Protein: CASSYGGGTAHEQYF.